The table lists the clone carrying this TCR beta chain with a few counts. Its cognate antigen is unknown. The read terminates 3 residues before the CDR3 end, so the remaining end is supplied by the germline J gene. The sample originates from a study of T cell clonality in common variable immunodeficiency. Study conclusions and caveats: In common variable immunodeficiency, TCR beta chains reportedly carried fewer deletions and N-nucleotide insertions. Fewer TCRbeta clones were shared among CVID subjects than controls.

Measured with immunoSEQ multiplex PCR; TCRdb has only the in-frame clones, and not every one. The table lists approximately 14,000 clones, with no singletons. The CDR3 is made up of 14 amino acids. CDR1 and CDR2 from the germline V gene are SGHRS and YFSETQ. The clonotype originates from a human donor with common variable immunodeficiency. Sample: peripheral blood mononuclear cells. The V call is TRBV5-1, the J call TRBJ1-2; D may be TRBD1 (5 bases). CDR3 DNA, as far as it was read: TGCGCCAGCAGCTTGGTATCCGAGCAGGGAGGA. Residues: CASSLVSEQGG. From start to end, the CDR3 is CASSLVSEQGGYTF. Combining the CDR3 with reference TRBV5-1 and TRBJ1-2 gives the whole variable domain KAGVTQTPRYLIKTRGQQVTLSCSPISGHRSVSWYQQTPGQGLQFLFEYFSETQRNKGNFPGRFSGRQFSNSRSEMNVSTLELGDSALYLCASSLVSEQGGYTFGSGTRLTVV.